The 16 T cell receptor beta chains listed next were all sequenced from one sample in a study of cytomegalovirus exposure and HLA in healthy donors (dated by TCRdb to about 2017). The library was obtained by the immunoSEQ multiplex PCR assay. The multiplex PCR relied on a mix of 60 forward primers for TCR Vbeta segments and 13 reverse primers for TCR Jbeta segments. TCRdb stores this immuneACCESS table with in-frame sequences only. Part of the clones is absent; in the studies checked, under half of the shortfall reflects unresolved V genes, and no reason is known for the rest. The sample has 90,000 to 150,000 clones on record, roughly three fifths of them singletons. The top ten hold approximately 11% of the sample. The sample was PBMCs. These receptors were obtained from a man aged 35-49 years in good health and CMV-seropositive.

Concerning this clone itself: Additional DNA sequences in this sample encode the identical CDR3. V and J are TRBV29-1 and TRBJ2-7; D is uncertain. V was trimmed by 4 bases and J by 4 bases, leaving 8 bases between them. Germline V gene lookup returns CDR1 SQVTM and CDR2 ANQGSEA. There are 11 residues in the CDR3. CDR3 region: CSVGGGYEQYF. CDR3 DNA sequence: TGCAGCGTTGGCGGTGGGTACGAGCAGTACTTC.

The J gene is TRBJ1-4, the V gene TRBV5-6; D not resolved. This CDR3 has 15 amino acids. Trimming cost V 4 bases and J 3 bases, with 13 bases left between them. The V gene's germline CDR1 is SGHDT and CDR2 YYEEEE. The chain's CDR3 is CASSAQTGSNEKLFF. CDR3 DNA sequence: TGTGCCAGCAGCGCCCAGACGGGGTCTAATGAAAAACTGTTTTTT.

V gene TRBV6-5 combines with J gene TRBJ1-5; possibly TRBD1 for D (5 bases). V lost 0 bases, J lost 2 bases, and 11 bases lay in between. The CDR3 runs 16 residues. The germline V gene has CDR1 MNHEY and CDR2 SVGAGI. The CDR3 loop reads CASSYSGASGNQPQHF. The DNA for the CDR3 is TGTGCCAGCAGTTACTCAGGGGCGAGTGGCAATCAGCCCCAGCATTTT.

In this sample, this clone turned up once. The rearrangement uses TRBV6-1 and TRBJ2-3; 7 bases align to TRBD1. V trimming: 8 bases; J trimming: 4 bases; junction bases outside the gene matches: 12. The CDR3 runs 15 residues. Germline lookup yields CDR1 MNHNS and CDR2 SASEGT. The CDR3 protein is CASGTGERFSDTQYF. The CDR3 DNA reads TGTGCCAGCGGCACAGGGGAGAGGTTTTCAGATACGCAGTATTTT.

This sequence joins TRBV18 and TRBJ2-7; D gene ambiguous. Between the trimmed V and J ends, which lost 4 bases and 3 bases, there was a span of 10 bases. The V gene's germline CDR1 is KGHSH and CDR2 LQKENI. The CDR3 covers 13 residues. As DNA, the CDR3 is TGTGCCAGCTCACAGAGTGTCCTCTACGAGCAGTACTTC. Residues: CASSQSVLYEQYF.

The chain carries TRBV30 and TRBJ2-5; tentative D call: TRBD2 (6 bases). The CDR3 loop spans 12 amino acids. Trimming took off 4 bases at V and 5 bases at J, with 11 bases between the two ends. Per germline, CDR1 GTSNPN and CDR2 SVGIG (reference sequence). The CDR3 sequence: CAWNSGGETQYF. The CDR3 DNA sequence: TGTGCCTGGAATAGCGGCGGGGAGACCCAGTACTTC.

This rearrangement joins TRBV21-1 to TRBJ1-2; TRBD1, the table's D call, lacks a check against the DNA. TRBV21-1 is designated a pseudogene. This CDR3 has 15 amino acids. CDR3: CASSKLYRGGDGYTF. DNA of the CDR3: TGTGCCAGCAGCAAGCTCTACAGGGGAGGTGATGGCTACACCTTC.

The gene calls are TRBV18 and TRBJ2-3; D remains ambiguous. The length of the CDR3 is 11 residues. The germline V gene has CDR1 KGHSH and CDR2 LQKENI. V dropped 3 bases and J dropped 6 bases, with 4 bases sitting between them. The CDR3 is CASSPEDTQYF. In DNA, the CDR3 is TGTGCCAGCTCACCTGAGGATACGCAGTATTTT.

The chain joins TRBV6-1 to TRBJ1-1; the match to TRBD1 covers 8 bases. The V gene's germline CDR1 is MNHNS and CDR2 SASEGT. This CDR3 has 15 residues. The V gene end was trimmed by 7 bases and the J gene end by 1 base; junction bases not matched to a gene: 8. CDR3 amino acids: CASTLGQGGNTEAFF. The CDR3 coding sequence is TGTGCCAGCACTCTAGGACAGGGAGGGAACACTGAAGCTTTCTTT.

As regards this clone: At one end, the junction sequence differs from germline, possibly due to a read error. J is TRBJ2-7 and V is TRBV2; 7 nucleotides line up with TRBD2. Germline lookup yields CDR1 SNHLY and CDR2 FYNNEI. The CDR3 loop spans 15 amino acids. This CDR3 reads CASSQASGYLYEQYF. CDR3 nucleotide sequence: TGTGCCAGCAGTCAAGCTAGCGGCTATCTCTACGAGCAGTACTTC.

CDR3 region: CASSLFRPRDTEAFF. The DNA of the CDR3 is TGTGCCAGCAGTTTATTCCGCCCGAGGGACACTGAAGCTTTCTTT. The rearrangement uses TRBV27 and TRBJ1-1; no firm D call. CDR1 is MNHEY, CDR2 SMNVEV, per germline (reference sequence). V lost 1 base and J lost 3, with 12 bases in between. The CDR3 totals 15 residues.

This clone was observed a few times. The chain combines TRBV5-6 with TRBJ2-7; D is undetermined. This CDR3 region has 15 residues. Germline V gene data show CDR1 as SGHDT and CDR2 as YYEEEE. The germline V and J ends were trimmed by 0 bases and 7 bases, with 17 bases remaining between them. Here the CDR3 reads CASSLAGGLQNEQYF. DNA for the CDR3: TGTGCCAGCAGCTTGGCCGGTGGGCTCCAAAATGAGCAGTACTTC.

The chain couples TRBV4-2 to TRBJ1-5; D perhaps matches TRBD1 (5 bases). V was clipped by 0 bases and J by 7 bases, with 13 bases between them. CDR1 is LGHNA and CDR2 is YNFKEQ in the germline V gene. This CDR3 is built from 15 residues. The CDR3: CASSQDHGTRQPQHF. CDR3 nucleotide sequence: TGTGCCAGCAGCCAAGATCACGGGACTCGCCAGCCCCAGCATTTT.

The V call is TRBV7-8, the J call TRBJ2-3; 11 positions agree with TRBD2. Trimming removed 5 bases from V and 3 bases from J; junction bases left unmatched: 19. The germline V gene has CDR1 SGHVS and CDR2 FQNEAQ. This CDR3 spans 20 amino acids. The CDR3 bases are TGTGCCAGCAGCCAGCATCCTCCCGGGACTAGCGGACCCCTTACAGATACGCAGTATTTT. Protein: CASSQHPPGTSGPLTDTQYF.

The V and J genes are TRBV30 and TRBJ2-7; the D is unclear. There are 11 residues in the CDR3. Trimming stripped 5 bases from V and 4 bases from J, with 9 bases between. In germline, CDR1 is GTSNPN, CDR2 SVGIG (reference sequence). Here the CDR3 DNA reads TGTGCCTGGGCCGCGGTTTACGAGCAGTACTTC. It translates to CAWAAVYEQYF.

The chain has TRBV5-4 and TRBJ2-1; 13 bases fit TRBD2. The V and J ends lost 4 bases and 3 bases, in that order; junction bases with no gene match: 10. CDR1 and CDR2 (germline): SGHNT, YYREEE (reference sequence). The CDR3 has 18 residues. The CDR3 spells CASSPTTSGRARYNEQFF. DNA for the CDR3: TGTGCCAGCAGCCCAACAACTAGCGGGAGGGCCCGCTACAATGAGCAGTTCTTC. Full variable domain (outside the CDR3, taken from reference TRBV5-4 and TRBJ2-1): ETGVTQSPTHLIKTRGQQVTLRCSSQSGHNTVSWYQQALGQGPQFIFQYYREEENGRGNFPPRFSGLQFPNYSSELNVNALELDDSALYLCASSPTTSGRARYNEQFFGPGTRLTVL.